A single sample is the source of the 26 T cell receptor beta chains below, sequenced in a study of blood T cell repertoires in COVID-19. Method: immunoSEQ multiplex PCR; TCRdb's copy keeps in-frame clones and lacks some. Among 300,000 to 350,000 clones listed, roughly 90% were seen once. The sample comprised PBMCs or T cells enriched from blood (not recorded which). The receptors originated from a woman in her 30s who had been exposed to COVID-19.

The DNA for the CDR3 is TGTGCCAGTAGTGTAGCGGGAGGGTACCAAGAGACCCAGTACTTC. It is translated as CASSVAGGYQETQYF. This chain joins TRBV19 and TRBJ2-5, with 11 positions matching TRBD2. V was pared by 5 bases and J by 0 bases, with 2 bases of the junction left unmatched. The germline V gene has CDR1 LNHDA and CDR2 SQIVND (reference sequence). This CDR3 has 15 amino acids.

This chain uses TRBV27 with TRBJ2-3, with 7 positions matching TRBD2. The germline V gene encodes CDR1 MNHEY and CDR2 SMNVEV (reference sequence). V trimming: 6 bases; J trimming: 2 bases; junction bases outside the gene matches: 11. The CDR3 is 16 residues long. CDR3 DNA sequence: TGTGCCAGCAGGCCGAGAGGACTAGGCTTCACAGATACGCAGTATTTT. As protein: CASRPRGLGFTDTQYF.

In DNA, the CDR3 is TGTGCCAGCAGTTCGACAGGGGGTGGCTACACCTTC. Its protein product is CASSSTGGGYTF. V and J are TRBV12-3 or TRBV12-4 and TRBJ1-2; 9 nucleotides line up with TRBD1. V lost 4 bases to trimming and J lost 7 bases; unmatched junction nucleotides: 1. The CDR3 has 12 amino acids.

The chain has TRBV28 and TRBJ1-1; weak D call: TRBD1 (6 bases). The germline V and J ends were trimmed by 3 bases and 12 bases, with 17 bases remaining between them. The CDR3 has 13 residues. Germline assignment: CDR1 MDHEN and CDR2 SYDVKM. The CDR3 DNA sequence: TGTGCCAGCAGTTTGGGAGACAGGTCATCTTCTTTCTTT. The encoded protein is CASSLGDRSSSFF.

The chain joins TRBV5-4 to TRBJ1-2; D is ambiguous. The germline gives CDR1 SGHNT, CDR2 YYREEE (reference sequence). CDR3 length: 13 amino acids. The V end lost 0 bases, the J end lost 1 base, and 4 bases lay between the germline ends. The CDR3 DNA reads TGTGCCAGCAGCTTGGGAGATAACTATGGCTACACCTTC. Translated: CASSLGDNYGYTF.

Points on this clone: One end of the junction is discordant with germline, which a read error may explain. The V and J genes are TRBV7-7 and TRBJ2-1, with a weak D call TRBD2 (7 bases). Germline CDR1 reads SSHAT; CDR2 reads FNYEAQ (reference sequence). The CDR3 spans 13 residues. The CDR3 DNA reads as TGTGCTAGCAGCAGCGGGACATTCGATGAGCAGTTCTTC. Protein: CASSSGTFDEQFF.

V and J are TRBV21-1 and TRBJ2-1; the D call in the table, TRBD1, was not verified against the DNA. TRBV21-1 is listed as a pseudogene. The CDR3 runs to 14 residues. The CDR3 sequence is CASMKLHSYNEQFF. In nucleotides, the CDR3 is TGTGCCAGCATGAAGTTACACTCCTACAATGAGCAGTTCTTC.

V is TRBV19 and J is TRBJ2-5; D is possibly TRBD2 (6 bases). The CDR3 has 14 residues. V was cut by 7 bases and J by 2 bases, with 14 bases left in between. Per the germline V gene, CDR1 is LNHDA and CDR2 is SQIVND (reference sequence). The CDR3: CASKEGTVQETQYF. CDR3 sequence (DNA): TGTGCCAGTAAGGAGGGGACGGTACAAGAGACCCAGTACTTC.

This clone was seen only a few times. For the CDR3, the DNA is TGCGCCAGCAGCGGACTAGCCGGTCTCGATGAGCAGTTCTTC. This gives the protein CASSGLAGLDEQFF. This chain links TRBV5-1 with TRBJ2-1, with TRBD2 identical over 8 bases. Germline CDR1 reads SGHRS; CDR2 reads YFSETQ. The CDR3 contains 14 residues. The junction had 8 bases not matched to a gene; V was cut back by 4 bases and J by 8 bases.

The V and J genes are TRBV28 and TRBJ1-6, with 7 positions matching TRBD1. J gave up 4 bases and V 6 bases, and 3 bases lay outside the gene matches. Germline V lookup: CDR1 MDHEN, CDR2 SYDVKM. The CDR3 is 14 amino acids. The CDR3 nucleotides are TGTGCCAGCAGGAGGGGACAGTATAATTCACCCCTCCACTTT. Encoded protein: CASRRGQYNSPLHF.

The chain joins TRBV9 to TRBJ2-1; 16 bases are a match to TRBD2. This CDR3 comprises 20 residues. The V segment lost 4 bases and the J segment 1 base; nucleotides outside the gene matches: 11. Per germline, CDR1 SGDLS and CDR2 YYNGEE. CDR3 DNA: TGTGCCAGCAGCCCCCGGGGGGGACTAGCGGGAGGGACGTCCTACAATGAGCAGTTCTTC. This encodes CASSPRGGLAGGTSYNEQFF.

The CDR3 region has the DNA TGTGCCAGCAGCTTTGAGACAGGGGGTCCCTACAATGAGCAGTTCTTC. Protein: CASSFETGGPYNEQFF. The chain joins TRBV7-9 to TRBJ2-1, with 9 bases aligning to TRBD1. V trimming: 3 bases; J trimming: 2 bases; junction bases outside the gene matches: 5. CDR1 SEHNR and CDR2 FQNEAQ come from the germline V gene (reference sequence). This CDR3 contains 16 residues. The entire variable domain, with the rest obtained from reference TRBV7-9 and TRBJ2-1, is as follows: DTGVSQNPRHKITKRGQNVTFRCDPISEHNRLYWYRQTLGQGPEFLTYFQNEAQLEKSRLLSDRFSAERPKGSFSTLEIQRTEQGDSAMYLCASSFETGGPYNEQFFGPGTRLTVL.

V and J are TRBV12-3 or TRBV12-4 and TRBJ1-2, with 8 bases lining up with TRBD1. V trimming: 7 bases; J trimming: 10 bases; junction bases outside the gene matches: 11. The CDR3 runs 13 residues. CDR3 region: CASTLGTGQDYTF. The CDR3 nucleotides read TGTGCCAGCACCCTAGGGACAGGCCAAGACTACACCTTC.

The chain links TRBV19 to TRBJ2-1; unclear D gene. Germline CDR1 is LNHDA and CDR2 is SQIVND (reference sequence). The germline V and J ends were trimmed by 1 base and 5 bases, with 9 bases remaining between them. CDR3 size: 14 residues. The CDR3 here is CASSIGSIHNEQFF. CDR3 nucleotide sequence: TGTGCCAGTAGTATAGGGTCTATCCACAATGAGCAGTTCTTC.

V and J are TRBV9 and TRBJ2-1; D perhaps matches TRBD2 (5 bases). Germline V lookup: CDR1 SGDLS, CDR2 YYNGEE. The V end was cut by 4 bases, the J end by 3 bases, with 14 bases between. CDR3 length: 15 amino acids. CDR3 protein: CASSQRRADYNEQFF. Here the CDR3 DNA reads TGTGCCAGCAGCCAGCGGCGGGCCGACTACAATGAGCAGTTCTTC.

The genes are TRBV10-1 and TRBJ2-2; 10 bases line up with TRBD2. Germline loops: CDR1 WNHNN, CDR2 SYGVQD (reference sequence). CDR3 size: 14 residues. Unmatched junction bases numbered 5, after V lost 10 bases and J lost 3 bases. The CDR3 DNA follows: TGCGCCAATCCGGGACTAGCGTACACCGGGGAGCTGTTTTTT. Encoded protein: CANPGLAYTGELFF.

The chain employs TRBV19 and TRBJ2-7, with 10 bases matching TRBD2. The J segment lost 5 bases and the V segment lost 2 bases, leaving 6 bases of the junction unmatched. The CDR3 consists of 15 residues. The germline gives CDR1 LNHDA, CDR2 SQIVND (reference sequence). CDR3 residues: CASSILSSGGDEQYF. CDR3 DNA: TGTGCCAGTAGTATACTTTCTAGCGGGGGAGACGAGCAGTACTTC.

This clone has only one observation. The chain has TRBV5-1 and TRBJ2-7; D is unresolved. The CDR3 spans 15 residues. V gave up 4 bases and J gave up 2 bases, with 16 bases separating them. The germline gives CDR1 SGHRS, CDR2 YFSETQ. As DNA, the CDR3 is TGCGCCAGCAGCACCGCCAATGGGCCGACCTACGAGCAGTACTTC. This gives the protein CASSTANGPTYEQYF.

V is TRBV7-9 and J is TRBJ2-1, with 9 bases that match TRBD2. Germline V CDR1 and CDR2: SEHNR, FQNEAQ (reference sequence). This CDR3 has 16 amino acids. V trimming: 5 bases; J trimming: 12 bases; junction bases outside the gene matches: 17. The CDR3: CASSSLAGEPKKPQFF. In nucleotides, the CDR3 is TGTGCCAGCAGCAGTTTAGCGGGGGAACCAAAAAAACCGCAGTTCTTC.

The chain links TRBV5-1 to TRBJ2-5; the match to TRBD2 covers 13 bases. The CDR3 has 15 amino acids. The V gene's germline CDR1 is SGHRS and CDR2 YFSETQ. Trimming took 4 bases from V and 1 from J; bases not matched to a gene: 1. The CDR3 is CASSGLAGVQETQYF. The CDR3 nucleotides read TGCGCCAGCAGCGGACTAGCGGGGGTCCAAGAGACCCAGTACTTC. Filled out from reference TRBV5-1 and TRBJ2-5, the complete variable domain reads KAGVTQTPRYLIKTRGQQVTLSCSPISGHRSVSWYQQTPGQGLQFLFEYFSETQRNKGNFPGRFSGRQFSNSRSEMNVSTLELGDSALYLCASSGLAGVQETQYFGPGTRLLVL.

The chain joins TRBV27 to TRBJ2-7; TRBD2 agrees at 10 bases. This CDR3 is built from 15 residues. V lost 6 bases and J lost 1; bases outside the gene matches: 6. Germline values: CDR1 MNHEY, CDR2 SMNVEV (reference sequence). CDR3 DNA: TGTGCCAGCAGCCCTAGCGGGAGTTGGTCCTACGAGCAGTACTTC. Translating gives CASSPSGSWSYEQYF.

The rearrangement joins TRBV7-9 to TRBJ2-3; D is possibly TRBD1 (6 bases). The germline V gene encodes CDR1 SEHNR and CDR2 FQNEAQ (reference sequence). The V end was cut by 4 bases, the J end by 2 bases, with 19 bases between. The CDR3 has 17 amino acids. CDR3 nucleotides: TGTGCCAGCAGCTCGTCAGGGGTGCCCCCTATCACAGATACGCAGTATTTT. Its translation is CASSSSGVPPITDTQYF.

This clone was seen only a few times. V gene TRBV5-1 combines with J gene TRBJ2-7; 10 positions match TRBD1. This CDR3 has 17 residues. The V segment lost 3 bases and the J segment 4 bases; nucleotides outside the gene matches: 13. Germline-derived CDR1 and CDR2 are SGHRS and YFSETQ. The DNA for the CDR3 is TGCGCCAGCAGCTCTCTGCCGGGACAGGGGAAAGGATACGAGCAGTACTTC. Amino acids: CASSSLPGQGKGYEQYF.

The chain joins TRBV19 to TRBJ1-5; unclear D gene. The CDR3 runs to 15 residues. The V end lost 1 base, the J end lost 0 bases, and 7 bases lay between the germline ends. The germline gives CDR1 LNHDA, CDR2 SQIVND (reference sequence). As DNA, the CDR3 is TGTGCCAGTAGTATAGTTCAGGATAGCAATCAGCCCCAGCATTTT. It is translated as CASSIVQDSNQPQHF. Full variable domain (missing parts from reference TRBV19 and TRBJ1-5): DGGITQSPKYLFRKEGQNVTLSCEQNLNHDAMYWYRQDPGQGLRLIYYSQIVNDFQKGDIAEGYSVSREKKESFPLTVTSAQKNPTAFYLCASSIVQDSNQPQHFGDGTRLSIL.

The chain links TRBV6-1 to TRBJ2-7; unclear D gene. V lost 3 bases and J 1 base, leaving 10 bases between the germline ends. Germline V gene sequence: CDR1 MNHNS, CDR2 SASEGT. This CDR3 contains 14 residues. CDR3 bases: TGTGCCAGCAGTGAGGTGGCCGCATCCTACGAGCAGTACTTC. Translation gives CASSEVAASYEQYF.

This chain connects TRBV5-1 to TRBJ1-3; D remains ambiguous. Trimming left V 4 bases short and J 0 bases short, with 20 bases between. Per germline, CDR1 SGHRS and CDR2 YFSETQ. CDR3 length equals 18 residues. The chain's CDR3 is CASSLAPSYQHSGNTIYF. The DNA of the CDR3 is TGCGCCAGCAGCCTTGCACCTTCTTATCAACACTCTGGAAACACCATATATTTT.